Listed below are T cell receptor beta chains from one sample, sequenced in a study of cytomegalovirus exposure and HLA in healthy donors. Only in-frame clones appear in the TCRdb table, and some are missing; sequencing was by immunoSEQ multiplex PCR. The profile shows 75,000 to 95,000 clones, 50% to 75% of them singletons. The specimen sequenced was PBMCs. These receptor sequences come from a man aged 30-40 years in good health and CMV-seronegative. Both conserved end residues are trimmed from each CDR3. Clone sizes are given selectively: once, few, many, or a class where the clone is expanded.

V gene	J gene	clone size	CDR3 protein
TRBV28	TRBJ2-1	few	ASSPGTGYGWRQF
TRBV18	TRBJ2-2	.	ASSQGQTTGELF
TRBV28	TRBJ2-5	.	ACHRAGGTETQY
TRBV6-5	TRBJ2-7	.	ASGTGYSSYEQY
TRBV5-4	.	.	ASSFSGGYEQY
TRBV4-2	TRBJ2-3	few	ASSLYPPVSSGGAGAPTGDTQY
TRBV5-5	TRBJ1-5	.	ASSVRTGGDQPQH
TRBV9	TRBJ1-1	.	ASSQGTAEAF
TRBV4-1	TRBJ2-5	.	ASSPGQGVQETQY
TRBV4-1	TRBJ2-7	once	ASSQDQGRDSYEQY
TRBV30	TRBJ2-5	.	AWSVGEGTVGETQY
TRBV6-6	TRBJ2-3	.	ASMPRGGTDTQY
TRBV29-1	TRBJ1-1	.	SVAGTGDLEAF
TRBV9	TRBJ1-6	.	ASSVGEAEALH
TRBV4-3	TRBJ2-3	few	ASSQDFARGRFTDTQY
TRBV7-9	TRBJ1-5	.	ASSLWGGQPQH
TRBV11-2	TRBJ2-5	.	ASSLAGQNQETQY
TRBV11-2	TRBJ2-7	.	ASSPRAGGPLEQY
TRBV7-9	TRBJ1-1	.	ASSLDVAQAEAF
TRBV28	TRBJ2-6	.	ASSALVTGANVLT
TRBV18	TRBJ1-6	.	ASSPQGVSYNSPLH
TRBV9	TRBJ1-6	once	ASSVRIGDSPLH
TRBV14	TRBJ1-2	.	ASSQEGGTGGYYGYT
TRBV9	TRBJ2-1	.	ASSPLSGEVNEQF
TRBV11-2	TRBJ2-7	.	ASSPARVYEQY
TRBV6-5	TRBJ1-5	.	ASSYSVQDSNQPQH
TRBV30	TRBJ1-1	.	AWSLRTEAF
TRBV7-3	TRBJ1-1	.	ASSLGWTDTEAF
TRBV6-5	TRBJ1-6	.	ASRLTTGSLH
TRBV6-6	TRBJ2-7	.	ASRPTGNSYEQY
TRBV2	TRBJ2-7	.	ASSIGDRDAYEQY
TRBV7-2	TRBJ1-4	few	ASSLYSSYNEKLF
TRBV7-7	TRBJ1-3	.	ASSLARRTASITLY
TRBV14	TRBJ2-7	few	ASSLWDRSQHEQY
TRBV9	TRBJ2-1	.	ASSVEDRGDEQF